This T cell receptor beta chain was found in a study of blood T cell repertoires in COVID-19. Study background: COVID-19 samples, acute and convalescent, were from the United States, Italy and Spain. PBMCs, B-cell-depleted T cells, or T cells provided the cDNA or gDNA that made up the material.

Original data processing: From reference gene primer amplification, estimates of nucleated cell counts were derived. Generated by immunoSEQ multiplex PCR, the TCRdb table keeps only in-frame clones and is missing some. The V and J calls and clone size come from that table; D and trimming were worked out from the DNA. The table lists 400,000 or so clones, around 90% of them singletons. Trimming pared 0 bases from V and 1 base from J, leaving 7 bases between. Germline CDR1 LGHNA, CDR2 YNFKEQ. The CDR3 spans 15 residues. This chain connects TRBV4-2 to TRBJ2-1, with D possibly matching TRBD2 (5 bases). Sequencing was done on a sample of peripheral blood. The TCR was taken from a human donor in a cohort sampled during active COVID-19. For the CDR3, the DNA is TGTGCCAGCAGCCAAGATCGGGGTTCCTACAATGAGCAGTTCTTC. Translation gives CASSQDRGSYNEQFF.